This TCR beta chain is drawn from a study of shared clonotypes between healthy human individuals. Study details: Donor ages ranged 18 to 49 years: two women, a few men. Study conclusions and caveats: What rarefaction showed was incomplete sorted-subset sequencing despite large depth. Estimated richness was generally greater in naive than memory subsets. Some naive CD4 clonotypes, roughly 5%, turned up in common across four donors.

Naive CD8 cells comprised CD45RO-negative, CCR7-positively selected cells, excluding terminally differentiated effector memory CD45RA+ cells. CDR3 length: 13 residues. The V and J ends lost 3 bases and 6 bases respectively, with 12 bases between them. Germline CDR1 reads SGHDT; CDR2 reads YYEEEE. Notes on this clone: Antigen: not known.

Data came from immunoSEQ multiplex PCR; TCRdb stores just in-frame clones and leaves some out. Of 1.5 million to 2.5 million clones listed, about 95% are singletons. The gene calls are TRBV5-6 and TRBJ1-1; D ambiguous. The sample consisted of naive CD8+ T cells sorted from blood. The TCR was taken from a man between 18 and 35 years old in good health. The CDR3 region has the DNA TGTGCCAGCAGCTGGGCCGTGGAGTCTGAAGCTTTCTTT. Its translation is CASSWAVESEAFF.